Shown below are 31 T cell receptor beta chains from a single sample sequenced in a study of T cell changes during pregnancy in multiple sclerosis. Data came from immunoSEQ multiplex PCR; TCRdb stores just in-frame clones and leaves some out. This sample carries 90,000 to 100,000 clones, roughly 93% of them seen once, and the ten largest clones take less than 2.5%. The sequencing here drew on peripheral blood, taken in the third trimester of pregnancy. The receptor set was obtained from a female donor with multiple sclerosis, enrolled in a pregnancy study.

This clone was counted once. The CDR3 DNA sequence: TGTGCCAGCAGCTCCGGGTCGATAAGCTCCTACGAGCAGTACTTC. This encodes CASSSGSISSYEQYF. The V call is TRBV28, the J call TRBJ2-7; no reliable D call. The CDR3 is 15 amino acids. CDR1 and CDR2 from the germline V gene are MDHEN and SYDVKM. V lost 6 bases and J lost 0, with 15 bases in between. Together with reference TRBV28 and TRBJ2-7, the CDR3 gives the full variable domain: DVKVTQSSRYLVKRTGEKVFLECVQDMDHENMFWYRQDPGLGLRLIYFSYDVKMKEKGDIPEGYSVSREKKERFSLILESASTNQTSMYLCASSSGSISSYEQYFGPGTRLTVT.

J is TRBJ2-3 and V is TRBV7-3; 13 bases match TRBD2. Germline V gene sequence: CDR1 SGHTA, CDR2 FQGTGA. With V trimmed by 5 bases and J by 7 bases, 9 bases remained unmatched. This CDR3 has 16 amino acids. The DNA of the CDR3 is TGTGCCAGCAGCGACCCGGGACTAGCGGGAACAAATACGCAGTATTTT. Amino acids: CASSDPGLAGTNTQYF.

This rearrangement joins TRBV7-8 to TRBJ2-1; D possibly corresponds to TRBD2 (6 bases). The CDR3 consists of 13 residues. Trimming cost V 4 bases and J 4 bases, with 8 bases left between them. Germline CDR1 and CDR2: SGHVS and FQNEAQ. The CDR3 reads CASSSGLYNEQFF. As DNA, the CDR3 is TGTGCCAGCAGCTCGGGACTGTACAATGAGCAGTTCTTC.

The chain combines TRBV30 with TRBJ1-2; D is unclear. This CDR3 has 13 amino acids. V was pared by 4 bases and J by 4 bases, with 13 bases between. CDR1 and CDR2 from the germline V gene are GTSNPN and SVGIG (reference sequence). The CDR3: CAWKIGVGYGYTF. The CDR3 bases are TGTGCCTGGAAGATCGGGGTTGGCTATGGCTACACCTTC.

This clone has just one count. This chain connects TRBV6-6 to TRBJ2-3; no reliable D call. The CDR3 loop spans 13 amino acids. In germline, CDR1 is MNHNY, CDR2 SVGAGI (reference sequence). Trimming stripped 5 bases from V and 1 base from J, with 7 bases between. CDR3 nucleotide sequence: TGTGCCAGCAGTAAAATAGGCACAGATACGCAGTATTTT. Translated: CASSKIGTDTQYF.

This chain links TRBV4-2 with TRBJ2-7; 10 positions match TRBD2. Germline V gives CDR1 LGHNA, CDR2 YNFKEQ. This CDR3 comprises 16 residues. V shed 0 bases and J 9 bases; nucleotides not matched to a gene: 11. The CDR3 coding sequence is TGTGCCAGCAGCCAAGAAGGCGGACTAGCGGTGGGGGGGCAGTACTTC. This sequence encodes CASSQEGGLAVGGQYF.

The J gene is TRBJ2-7, the V gene TRBV4-2; 8 bases agree with TRBD2. Germline trimming cut 8 bases from V and 0 bases from J; bases unmatched to any gene: 6. This CDR3 comprises 14 residues. From germline, CDR1 is LGHNA and CDR2 YNFKEQ. The CDR3 sequence is CASREGLSSYEQYF. CDR3 DNA sequence: TGTGCCAGCCGGGAGGGCCTTAGCTCCTACGAGCAGTACTTC.

The V call is TRBV5-1, the J call TRBJ2-3, with 9 bases lining up with TRBD2. The germline V gene has CDR1 SGHRS and CDR2 YFSETQ. J gave up 6 bases and V 4 bases, and 15 bases lay outside the gene matches. The CDR3 has 17 residues. CDR3: CASSTSGGLAGLDTQYF. The CDR3 DNA reads TGCGCCAGCAGCACCTCGGGAGGGCTAGCGGGACTTGATACGCAGTATTTT. Supplemented by reference TRBV5-1 and TRBJ2-3, the full variable domain reads KAGVTQTPRYLIKTRGQQVTLSCSPISGHRSVSWYQQTPGQGLQFLFEYFSETQRNKGNFPGRFSGRQFSNSRSEMNVSTLELGDSALYLCASSTSGGLAGLDTQYFGPGTRLTVL.

The chain joins TRBV9 to TRBJ1-2; 9 bases are a match to TRBD1. The germline CDR1 and CDR2 sequences are SGDLS and YYNGEE. V lost 0 bases and J lost 7; bases outside the gene matches: 7. There are 15 residues in the CDR3. CDR3 protein: CASSVVGGTGIGYTF. The CDR3, as DNA: TGTGCCAGCAGCGTAGTGGGGGGGACAGGGATTGGCTACACCTTC.

The chain is built from TRBV29-1 and TRBJ2-1, with D perhaps matching TRBD2 (5 bases). V was pared by 8 bases and J by 10 bases, with 15 bases between. The length of the CDR3 is 11 residues. Germline CDR1 and CDR2: SQVTM and ANQGSEA. The CDR3: CSLLGSGEQFF. CDR3 nucleotide sequence: TGCAGCCTTCTCGGGTCGGGAGAGCAGTTCTTC.

The chain couples TRBV27 to TRBJ2-7; possibly TRBD2 for D (5 bases). The V gene's germline CDR1 is MNHEY and CDR2 SMNVEV (reference sequence). Trimming removed 8 bases from V and 0 bases from J, with 14 bases in between. The CDR3 runs to 14 residues. The CDR3 here is CASALSGASYEQYF. As DNA, the CDR3 is TGTGCCAGCGCCCTAAGCGGAGCCTCCTACGAGCAGTACTTC.

The chain uses TRBV28 and TRBJ2-2, with D possibly being TRBD1 (6 bases). CDR3 length equals 15 residues. Trimming removed 6 bases from V and 1 base from J, with 12 bases in between. Looked up from germline, CDR1 is MDHEN and CDR2 is SYDVKM. Here the CDR3 DNA reads TGTGCCAGCAGCCGAACAGGGAAGAACACCGGGGAGCTGTTTTTT. The encoded protein is CASSRTGKNTGELFF.

The chain combines TRBV28 with TRBJ1-5, with D possibly matching TRBD1 (6 bases). V gave up 7 bases and J gave up 7 bases, with 11 bases separating them. From germline, CDR1 is MDHEN and CDR2 SYDVKM. This CDR3 has 12 amino acids. This CDR3 reads CASNDQGQPQHF. In DNA form, the CDR3 reads TGTGCCAGCAACGACCAGGGGCAGCCCCAGCATTTT.

The chain uses TRBV28 and TRBJ2-7, with 7 bases that match TRBD2. The CDR3 totals 14 residues. Germline V gene data show CDR1 as MDHEN and CDR2 as SYDVKM. Germline trimming cut 7 bases from V and 6 bases from J; bases unmatched to any gene: 12. CDR3 DNA sequence: TGTGCCAGCAACCCGGGGAGCGGGGCCCTCGAGCAGTACTTC. This gives the protein CASNPGSGALEQYF.

This rearrangement joins TRBV6-4 to TRBJ2-1; possible D gene TRBD2, 6 bases. Germline values: CDR1 MRHNA, CDR2 SNTAGT. The V and J ends lost 0 bases and 7 bases respectively, with 13 bases between them. CDR3 length equals 15 residues. The CDR3 DNA reads TGTGCCAGCAGTGACTCTACCGGGACTCCTAATGAGCAGTTCTTC. Translated, it gives CASSDSTGTPNEQFF.

The V gene is TRBV29-1, the J gene TRBJ2-7; D perhaps matches TRBD1 (6 bases). This CDR3 spans 12 amino acids. The germline V gene has CDR1 SQVTM and CDR2 ANQGSEA. The V end lost 8 bases, the J end lost 3 bases, and 14 bases lay between the germline ends. For the CDR3, the DNA is TGCAGCCCCCTCAAAGGGGGCTACGAGCAGTACTTC. Translation gives CSPLKGGYEQYF.

This sequence joins TRBV5-6 and TRBJ2-1, with 8 bases matching TRBD1. J gave up 6 bases and V 3 bases, and 8 bases lay outside the gene matches. The CDR3 extends over 15 amino acids. CDR1 is SGHDT and CDR2 is YYEEEE in the germline V gene. The CDR3 loop reads CASSSTGDWVNEQFF. The CDR3 DNA is TGTGCCAGCAGCTCGACAGGGGATTGGGTCAATGAGCAGTTCTTC. Filled out from reference TRBV5-6 and TRBJ2-1, the complete variable domain reads DAGVTQSPTHLIKTRGQQVTLRCSPKSGHDTVSWYQQALGQGPQFIFQYYEEEERQRGNFPDRFSGHQFPNYSSELNVNALLLGDSALYLCASSSTGDWVNEQFFGPGTRLTVL.

The DNA for the CDR3 is TGTGCCAGTGGGCAGAGGGAGCCGGGTAACGAGCAGTTCTTC. It yields the protein CASGQREPGNEQFF. The chain uses TRBV19 and TRBJ2-1; D perhaps matches TRBD2 (5 bases). Between the trimmed V and J ends, which lost 8 bases and 10 bases, there was a span of 21 bases. This CDR3 is built from 14 residues. Germline values: CDR1 LNHDA, CDR2 SQIVND (reference sequence).

This chain links TRBV7-6 with TRBJ2-7; TRBD2 matches at 7 bases. The CDR3 extends over 18 amino acids. CDR1 and CDR2 from the germline V gene are SGHVS and FNYEAQ. Trimming cost V 5 bases and J 1 base; bases outside gene matches: 17. This CDR3 reads CASSPRVVRRESSYEQYF. The CDR3 nucleotides read TGTGCCAGCAGCCCCCGGGTTGTGAGGCGGGAGTCGTCCTACGAGCAGTACTTC.

This clone turned up a few times. This sequence joins TRBV30 and TRBJ1-1; 8 positions agree with TRBD1. V dropped 3 bases and J dropped 5; count of bases not matched to a gene: 8. CDR1 and CDR2 from the germline V gene are GTSNPN and SVGIG (reference sequence). CDR3 size: 14 residues. The DNA for the CDR3 is TGTGCCTGGAGCAGGACAGGGAGATTGACTGAAGCTTTCTTT. The encoded protein is CAWSRTGRLTEAFF.

The chain is built from TRBV28 and TRBJ1-4; D is perhaps TRBD1 (5 bases). Germline values: CDR1 MDHEN, CDR2 SYDVKM. V gave up 7 bases and J gave up 8 bases, with 17 bases separating them. CDR3 length: 14 residues. CDR3 sequence: CASTLGGGGEKLFF. As DNA, the CDR3 is TGTGCCAGCACCCTGGGGGGAGGTGGGGAAAAACTGTTTTTT.

The V and J genes are TRBV28 and TRBJ1-1; TRBD1 might be the D (6 bases). V lost 6 bases and J 0 bases, leaving 14 bases between the germline ends. The V gene's germline CDR1 is MDHEN and CDR2 SYDVKM. The CDR3 contains 15 residues. The CDR3 spells CASRRRGQMNTEAFF. The CDR3 bases are TGTGCCAGCAGACGCCGGGGACAAATGAACACTGAAGCTTTCTTT.

V is TRBV7-9 and J is TRBJ2-7; 13 bases are shared with TRBD2. Germline loops: CDR1 SEHNR, CDR2 FQNEAQ (reference sequence). J gave up 12 bases and V 4 bases, and 15 bases lay outside the gene matches. CDR3 length: 16 amino acids. The CDR3 region has the DNA TGTGCCAGCAGCTCGGGGGGAGGACTAGCGGGGGCTAGCCTGTACTTC. This sequence encodes CASSSGGGLAGASLYF. Variable domain in full (rest from reference TRBV7-9 and TRBJ2-7): DTGVSQNPRHKITKRGQNVTFRCDPISEHNRLYWYRQTLGQGPEFLTYFQNEAQLEKSRLLSDRFSAERPKGSFSTLEIQRTEQGDSAMYLCASSSGGGLAGASLYFGPGTRLTVT.

The chain couples TRBV19 to TRBJ2-5; 9 positions agree with TRBD1. In germline, CDR1 is LNHDA, CDR2 SQIVND (reference sequence). After removal of 5 bases from V and 5 bases from J, the junction contained 12 bases not matched to a gene. CDR3 length: 16 residues. The CDR3 sequence is CASSLTGGVLWETQYF. The DNA for the CDR3 is TGTGCCAGTAGTCTCACAGGGGGCGTCTTATGGGAGACCCAGTACTTC.

The J gene is TRBJ2-5, the V gene TRBV6-1, with a weak D call TRBD1 (7 bases). The germline V and J ends were trimmed by 10 bases and 1 base, with 13 bases remaining between them. The V gene's germline CDR1 is MNHNS and CDR2 SASEGT. The CDR3 extends over 13 amino acids. The CDR3 spells CATGGDSQETQYF. The DNA of the CDR3 is TGTGCCACAGGAGGGGACAGCCAAGAGACCCAGTACTTC.

The CDR3 region is CASIPQGDLTDTQYF. The CDR3 bases are TGTGCCAGCATCCCCCAGGGGGATCTCACAGATACGCAGTATTTT. The rearrangement joins TRBV28 to TRBJ2-3; 7 bases agree with TRBD1. The CDR3 length is 15 residues. V lost 7 bases, J lost 2 bases, and 9 bases stayed unmatched. Germline V gene lookup returns CDR1 MDHEN and CDR2 SYDVKM.

CDR3 sequence: CASISPRRVAEQYF. DNA of the CDR3: TGTGCCAGCATATCCCCTCGCAGGGTCGCCGAGCAGTACTTC. The V call is TRBV6-1, the J call TRBJ2-7, with D perhaps matching TRBD1 (5 bases). The length of the CDR3 is 14 residues. Deletions cut 7 bases from V and 6 bases from J, with 19 bases between. Germline V CDR1 and CDR2: MNHNS, SASEGT.

J is TRBJ2-3 and V is TRBV27; 9 nucleotides line up with TRBD1. The CDR3 sequence is 15 residues long. CDR1 is MNHEY and CDR2 is SMNVEV in the germline V gene (reference sequence). The junction had 8 bases not matched to a gene; V was cut back by 6 bases and J by 4 bases. CDR3 bases: TGTGCCAGCAGCACAGGGGGCCGGGTTGCAGATACGCAGTATTTT. It is translated as CASSTGGRVADTQYF.

The chain recombines TRBV6-1 with TRBJ2-3, with a possible D match to TRBD2 (5 bases). This CDR3 is 11 amino acids long. Trimming removed 8 bases at V and 8 bases at J, with 11 bases between. Germline V gene lookup returns CDR1 MNHNS and CDR2 SASEGT. The CDR3 DNA follows: TGTGCCAGCCTGGAGGCAGGTACGCAGTATTTT. As protein: CASLEAGTQYF.

The V and J genes are TRBV6-6 and TRBJ1-5; TRBD1 might be the D (6 bases). The CDR3 runs to 16 residues. V gave up 5 bases and J gave up 3 bases, with 17 bases separating them. Germline V gene sequence: CDR1 MNHNY, CDR2 SVGAGI (reference sequence). CDR3: CASSTGTAQLNQPQHF. The CDR3 bases are TGTGCCAGCAGTACAGGGACCGCACAACTCAATCAGCCCCAGCATTTT.

This clone was found once. The CDR3 sequence is CASRTQAGGRGEQYF. The CDR3 DNA reads TGTGCCAGCAGAACCCAAGCGGGAGGGCGAGGAGAGCAGTACTTC. This chain links TRBV5-4 with TRBJ2-7; TRBD2 matches at 10 bases. The CDR3 spans 15 residues. The germline V gene has CDR1 SGHNT and CDR2 YYREEE (reference sequence). V lost 5 bases, J lost 7 bases, and 12 bases stayed unmatched.